This TCR beta chain was profiled in a study of regulatory T cells in long-lasting Graves disease. Study results and limitations: The researchers studied only peripheral blood, not thyroid tissue.

V was trimmed by 5 bases and J by 4 bases, leaving 12 bases between them. The CDR3 is 14 residues long. Germline assignment: CDR1 LNHDA and CDR2 SQIVND (reference sequence). This clonotype was detected only a few times. The antigen remains undetermined. Researchers made TCR beta libraries by using iRepertoire HTBI primers and running Arm-PCR on CDR3 regions. TCRdb recomputed calls from the multiplex PCR reads with MiXCR, one row per CDR3 protein. The repertoire holds about 430,000 distinct CDR3 sequences, with 21% as singletons. Time point in this sample: persistent/refractory GD, antithyroid drugs over 5 years with positive TRAb. There was RNA extracted from PBMCs, and the TCR library was made from it.

The sequence was collected from a female donor with Graves disease. The rearrangement joins TRBV19 to TRBJ1-5, with D perhaps TRBD1 (6 bases). This specimen consisted of peripheral blood mononuclear cells (PBMCs), obtained when the disease was refractory, from a patient treated with antithyroid drugs. The CDR3 coding sequence is TGTGCCAGTAGTTCAGGGGCCCCGAATCAGCCCCAGCATTTT. Its translation: CASSSGAPNQPQHF.